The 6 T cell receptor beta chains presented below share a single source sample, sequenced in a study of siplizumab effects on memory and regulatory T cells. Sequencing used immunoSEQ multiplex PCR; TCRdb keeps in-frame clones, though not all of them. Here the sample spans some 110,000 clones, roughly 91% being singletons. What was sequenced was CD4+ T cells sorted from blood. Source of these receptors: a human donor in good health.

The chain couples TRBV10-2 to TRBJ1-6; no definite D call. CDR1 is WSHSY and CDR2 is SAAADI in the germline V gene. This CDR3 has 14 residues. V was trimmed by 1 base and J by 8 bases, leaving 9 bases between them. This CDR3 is CASSELVNHSPLHF. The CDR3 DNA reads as TGCGCCAGCAGTGAGTTGGTAAATCATTCACCCCTCCACTTT.

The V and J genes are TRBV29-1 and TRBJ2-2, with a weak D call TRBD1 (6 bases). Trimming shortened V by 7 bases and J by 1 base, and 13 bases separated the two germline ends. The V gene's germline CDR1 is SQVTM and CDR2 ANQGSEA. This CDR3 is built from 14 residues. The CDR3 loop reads CSAGQSVNTGELFF. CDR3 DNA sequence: TGCAGCGCGGGACAAAGCGTGAACACCGGGGAGCTGTTTTTT.

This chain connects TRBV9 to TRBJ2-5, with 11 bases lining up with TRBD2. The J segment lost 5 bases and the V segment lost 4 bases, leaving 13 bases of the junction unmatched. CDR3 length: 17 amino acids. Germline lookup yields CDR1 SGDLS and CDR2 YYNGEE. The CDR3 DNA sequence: TGTGCCAGCAGCTCCGGGGGGCTAGCGGGGGGAGCTGAGACCCAGTACTTC. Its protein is CASSSGGLAGGAETQYF.

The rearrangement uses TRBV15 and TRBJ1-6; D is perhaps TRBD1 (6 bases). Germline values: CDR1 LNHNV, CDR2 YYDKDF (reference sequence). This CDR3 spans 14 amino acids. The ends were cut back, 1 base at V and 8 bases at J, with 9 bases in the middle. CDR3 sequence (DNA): TGTGCCACCAGCAGAGGGCAGGGGCATTCACCCCTCCACTTT. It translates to CATSRGQGHSPLHF.

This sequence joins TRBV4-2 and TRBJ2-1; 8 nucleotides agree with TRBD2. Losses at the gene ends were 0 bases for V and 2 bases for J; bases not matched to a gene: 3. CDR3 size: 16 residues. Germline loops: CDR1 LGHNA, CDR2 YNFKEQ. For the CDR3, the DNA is TGTGCCAGCAGCCAAGACGGCGGGGGGACCTACAATGAGCAGTTCTTC. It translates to CASSQDGGGTYNEQFF.

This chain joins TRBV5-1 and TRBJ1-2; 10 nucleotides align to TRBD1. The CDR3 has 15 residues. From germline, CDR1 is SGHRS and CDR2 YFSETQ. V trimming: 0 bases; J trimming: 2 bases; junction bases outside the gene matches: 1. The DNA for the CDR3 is TGCGCCAGCAGCTTGGGGACAGGGGGGAACTATGGCTACACCTTC. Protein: CASSLGTGGNYGYTF.